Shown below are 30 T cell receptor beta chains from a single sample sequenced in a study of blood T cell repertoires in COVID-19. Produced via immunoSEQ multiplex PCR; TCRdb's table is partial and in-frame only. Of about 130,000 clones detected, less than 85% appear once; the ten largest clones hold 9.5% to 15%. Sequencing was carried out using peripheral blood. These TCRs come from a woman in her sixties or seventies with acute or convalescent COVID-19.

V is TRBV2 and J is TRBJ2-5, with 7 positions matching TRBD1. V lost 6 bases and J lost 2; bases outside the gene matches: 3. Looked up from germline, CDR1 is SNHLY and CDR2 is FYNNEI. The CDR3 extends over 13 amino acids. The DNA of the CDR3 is TGTGCCAGCAGGACAGGGACGCAAGAGACCCAGTACTTC. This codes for CASRTGTQETQYF.

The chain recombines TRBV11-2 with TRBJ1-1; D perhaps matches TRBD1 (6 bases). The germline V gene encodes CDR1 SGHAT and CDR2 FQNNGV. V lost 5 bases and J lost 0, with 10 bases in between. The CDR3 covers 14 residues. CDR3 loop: CASSRGGLNTEAFF. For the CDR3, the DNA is TGTGCCAGCAGCCGCGGGGGCTTGAACACTGAAGCTTTCTTT.

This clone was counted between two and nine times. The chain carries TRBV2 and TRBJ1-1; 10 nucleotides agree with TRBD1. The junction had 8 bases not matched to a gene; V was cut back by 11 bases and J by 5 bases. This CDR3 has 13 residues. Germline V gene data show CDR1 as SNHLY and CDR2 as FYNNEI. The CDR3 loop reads CAHKGQGDTEAFF. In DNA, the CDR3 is TGTGCCCATAAAGGACAGGGGGATACTGAAGCTTTCTTT.

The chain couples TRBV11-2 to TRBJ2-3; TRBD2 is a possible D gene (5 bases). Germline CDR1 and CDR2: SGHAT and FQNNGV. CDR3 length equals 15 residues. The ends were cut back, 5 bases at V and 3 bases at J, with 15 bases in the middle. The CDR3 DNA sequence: TGTGCCAGCAGCCGCATCCCGGGGTTAACAGATACGCAGTATTTT. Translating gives CASSRIPGLTDTQYF.

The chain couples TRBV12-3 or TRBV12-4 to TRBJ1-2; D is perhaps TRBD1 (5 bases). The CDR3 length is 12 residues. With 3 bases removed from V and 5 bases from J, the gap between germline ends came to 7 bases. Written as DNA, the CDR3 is TGTGCCAGCAGTTTCAGACAGTATGGCTACACCTTC. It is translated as CASSFRQYGYTF.

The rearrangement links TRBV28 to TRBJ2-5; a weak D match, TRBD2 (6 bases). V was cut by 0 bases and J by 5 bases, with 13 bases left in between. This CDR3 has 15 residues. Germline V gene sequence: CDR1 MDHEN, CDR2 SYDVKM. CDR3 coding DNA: TGTGCCAGCAGTTTATGGGGGGGAGGCGTGGAGACCCAGTACTTC. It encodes CASSLWGGGVETQYF.

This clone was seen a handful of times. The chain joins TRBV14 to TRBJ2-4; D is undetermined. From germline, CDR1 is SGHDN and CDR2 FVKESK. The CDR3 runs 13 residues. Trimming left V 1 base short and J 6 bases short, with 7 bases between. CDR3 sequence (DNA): TGTGCCAGCAGCCAAGTCCGAGGAAACATTCAGTACTTC. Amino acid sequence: CASSQVRGNIQYF.

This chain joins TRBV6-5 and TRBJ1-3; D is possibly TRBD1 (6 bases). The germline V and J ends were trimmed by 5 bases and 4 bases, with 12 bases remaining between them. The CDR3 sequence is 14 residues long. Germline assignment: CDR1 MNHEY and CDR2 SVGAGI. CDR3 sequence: CASSRTALGNTIYF. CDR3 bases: TGTGCCAGCAGTAGGACAGCGCTCGGAAACACCATATATTTT.

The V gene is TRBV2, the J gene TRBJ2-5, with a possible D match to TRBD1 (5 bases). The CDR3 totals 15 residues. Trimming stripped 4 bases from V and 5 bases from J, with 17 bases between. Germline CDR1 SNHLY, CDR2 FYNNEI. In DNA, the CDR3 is TGTGCCAGCAGTGGCCCAGGGTGGTTGGGGGAGACCCAGTACTTC. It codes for CASSGPGWLGETQYF.

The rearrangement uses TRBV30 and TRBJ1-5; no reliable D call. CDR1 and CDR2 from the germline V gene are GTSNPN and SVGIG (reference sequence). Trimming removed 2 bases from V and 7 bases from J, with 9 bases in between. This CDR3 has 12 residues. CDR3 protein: CAWSRGGQPQHF. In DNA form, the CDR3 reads TGTGCCTGGAGTCGGGGTGGACAGCCCCAGCATTTT.

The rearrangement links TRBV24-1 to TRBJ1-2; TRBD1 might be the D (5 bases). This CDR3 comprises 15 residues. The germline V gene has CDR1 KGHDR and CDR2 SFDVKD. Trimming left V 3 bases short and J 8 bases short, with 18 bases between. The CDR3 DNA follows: TGTGCCACCAGTGATCCTGGGGGGGGATCGGAGGGCTACACCTTC. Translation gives CATSDPGGGSEGYTF.

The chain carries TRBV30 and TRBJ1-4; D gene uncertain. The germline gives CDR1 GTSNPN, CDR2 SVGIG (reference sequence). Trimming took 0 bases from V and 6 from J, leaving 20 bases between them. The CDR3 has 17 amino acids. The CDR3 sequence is CAWSVLQHGLGYEKLFF. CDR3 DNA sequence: TGTGCCTGGAGTGTTCTCCAACATGGCCTAGGATATGAAAAACTGTTTTTT.

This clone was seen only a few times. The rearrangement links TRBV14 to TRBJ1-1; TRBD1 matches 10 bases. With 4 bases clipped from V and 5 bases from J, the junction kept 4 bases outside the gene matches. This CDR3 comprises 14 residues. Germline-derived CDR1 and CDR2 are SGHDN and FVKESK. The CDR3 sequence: CASSRQGARTEAFF. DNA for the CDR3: TGTGCCAGCAGCCGACAGGGGGCAAGGACTGAAGCTTTCTTT.

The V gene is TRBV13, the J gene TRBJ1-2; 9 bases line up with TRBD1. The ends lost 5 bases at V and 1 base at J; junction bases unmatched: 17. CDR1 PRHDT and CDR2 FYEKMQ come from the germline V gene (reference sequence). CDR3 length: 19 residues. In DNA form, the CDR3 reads TGTGCCAGCAGCACTAGAGGGGGGACAGGGACTAGTCTTAACTATGGCTACACCTTC. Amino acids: CASSTRGGTGTSLNYGYTF. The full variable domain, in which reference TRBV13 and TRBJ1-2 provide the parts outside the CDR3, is AAGVIQSPRHLIKEKRETATLKCYPIPRHDTVYWYQQGPGQDPQFLISFYEKMQSDKGSIPDRFSAQQFSDYHSELNMSSLELGDSALYFCASSTRGGTGTSLNYGYTFGSGTRLTVV.

Here the CDR3 DNA reads TGTGCCAGCAGCCGACAGACTGAAGCTTTCTTT. It translates to CASSRQTEAFF. The rearrangement links TRBV5-6 to TRBJ1-1; D might be TRBD1 (5 bases). Germline V gene data show CDR1 as SGHDT and CDR2 as YYEEEE. This CDR3 has 11 amino acids. V lost 4 bases, J lost 5 bases, and 6 bases lay in between. Using reference TRBV5-6 and TRBJ1-1 for the parts outside the CDR3, the full variable domain is DAGVTQSPTHLIKTRGQQVTLRCSPKSGHDTVSWYQQALGQGPQFIFQYYEEEERQRGNFPDRFSGHQFPNYSSELNVNALLLGDSALYLCASSRQTEAFFGQGTRLTVV.

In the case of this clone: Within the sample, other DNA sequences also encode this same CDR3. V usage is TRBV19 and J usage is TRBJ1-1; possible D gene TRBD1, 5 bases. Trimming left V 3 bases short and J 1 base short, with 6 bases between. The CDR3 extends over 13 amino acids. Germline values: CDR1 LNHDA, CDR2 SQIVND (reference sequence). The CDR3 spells CASSITGNTEAFF. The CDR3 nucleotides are TGTGCCAGTAGTATTACAGGGAACACTGAAGCTTTCTTT. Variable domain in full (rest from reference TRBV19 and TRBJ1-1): DGGITQSPKYLFRKEGQNVTLSCEQNLNHDAMYWYRQDPGQGLRLIYYSQIVNDFQKGDIAEGYSVSREKKESFPLTVTSAQKNPTAFYLCASSITGNTEAFFGQGTRLTVV.

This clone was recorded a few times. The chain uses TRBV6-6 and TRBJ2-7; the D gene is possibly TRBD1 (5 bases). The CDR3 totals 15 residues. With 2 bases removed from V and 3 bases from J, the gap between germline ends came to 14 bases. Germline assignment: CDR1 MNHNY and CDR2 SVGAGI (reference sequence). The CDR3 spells CASSYDREIRYEQYF. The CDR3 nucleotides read TGTGCCAGCAGTTACGACAGAGAGATACGCTACGAGCAGTACTTC.

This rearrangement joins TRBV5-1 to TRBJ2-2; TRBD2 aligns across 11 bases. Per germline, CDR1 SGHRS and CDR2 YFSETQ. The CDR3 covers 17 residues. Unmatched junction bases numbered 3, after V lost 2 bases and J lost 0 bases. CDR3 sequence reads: CASSFDSGGANTGELFF. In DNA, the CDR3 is TGCGCCAGCAGCTTTGATAGCGGGGGGGCGAACACCGGGGAGCTGTTTTTT.

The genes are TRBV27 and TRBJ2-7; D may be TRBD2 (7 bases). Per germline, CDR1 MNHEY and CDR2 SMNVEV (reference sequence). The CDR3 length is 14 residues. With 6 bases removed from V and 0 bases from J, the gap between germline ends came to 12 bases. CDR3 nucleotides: TGTGCCAGCAGAGGGGGAGGGAGCTCCTACGAGCAGTACTTC. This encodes CASRGGGSSYEQYF.

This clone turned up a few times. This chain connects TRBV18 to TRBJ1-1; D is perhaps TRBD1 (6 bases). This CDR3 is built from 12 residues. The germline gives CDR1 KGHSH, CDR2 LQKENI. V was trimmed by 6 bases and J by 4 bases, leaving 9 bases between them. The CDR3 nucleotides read TGTGCCAGCTCCCAGGGGACCACTGAAGCTTTCTTT. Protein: CASSQGTTEAFF.

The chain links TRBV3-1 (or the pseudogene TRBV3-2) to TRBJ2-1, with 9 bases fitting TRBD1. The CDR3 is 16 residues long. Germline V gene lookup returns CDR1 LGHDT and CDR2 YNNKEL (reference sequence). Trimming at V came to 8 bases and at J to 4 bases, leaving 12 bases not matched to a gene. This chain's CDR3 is CASGLAGTGLYNEQFF. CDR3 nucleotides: TGTGCCAGCGGGTTAGCTGGGACAGGGCTTTACAATGAGCAGTTCTTC.

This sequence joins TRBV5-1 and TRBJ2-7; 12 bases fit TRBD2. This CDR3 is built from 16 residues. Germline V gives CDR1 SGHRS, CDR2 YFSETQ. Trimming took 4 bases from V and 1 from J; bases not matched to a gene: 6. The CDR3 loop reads CASSPGLAGLSYEQYF. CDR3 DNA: TGCGCCAGCAGCCCGGGACTAGCGGGCCTATCCTACGAGCAGTACTTC.

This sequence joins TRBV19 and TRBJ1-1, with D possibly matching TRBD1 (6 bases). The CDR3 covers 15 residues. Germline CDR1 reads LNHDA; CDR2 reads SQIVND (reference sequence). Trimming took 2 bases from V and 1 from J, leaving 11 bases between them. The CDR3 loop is CASSIYGTKNTEAFF. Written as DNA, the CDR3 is TGTGCCAGTAGTATATATGGGACAAAGAACACTGAAGCTTTCTTT.

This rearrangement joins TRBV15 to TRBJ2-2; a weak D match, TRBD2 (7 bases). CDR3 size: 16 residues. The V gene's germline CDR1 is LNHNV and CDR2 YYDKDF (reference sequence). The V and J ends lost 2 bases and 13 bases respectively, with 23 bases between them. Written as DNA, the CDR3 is TGTGCCACCAGCAGACCCCAGCGGGACACCCCTCGGGGGCTGTTTTTT. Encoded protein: CATSRPQRDTPRGLFF.

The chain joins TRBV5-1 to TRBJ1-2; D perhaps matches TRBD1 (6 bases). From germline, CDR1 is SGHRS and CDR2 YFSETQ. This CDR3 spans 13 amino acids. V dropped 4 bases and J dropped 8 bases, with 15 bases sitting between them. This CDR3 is CASSVEGGRGYTF. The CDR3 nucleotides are TGCGCCAGCAGCGTCGAAGGGGGTAGGGGCTACACCTTC.

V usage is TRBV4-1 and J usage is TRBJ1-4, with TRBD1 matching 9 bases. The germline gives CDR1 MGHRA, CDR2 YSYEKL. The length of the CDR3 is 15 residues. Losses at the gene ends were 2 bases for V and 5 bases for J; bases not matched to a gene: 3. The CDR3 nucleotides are TGCGCCAGCAGCCAATCGGGACAGGGAAATGAAAAACTGTTTTTT. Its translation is CASSQSGQGNEKLFF.

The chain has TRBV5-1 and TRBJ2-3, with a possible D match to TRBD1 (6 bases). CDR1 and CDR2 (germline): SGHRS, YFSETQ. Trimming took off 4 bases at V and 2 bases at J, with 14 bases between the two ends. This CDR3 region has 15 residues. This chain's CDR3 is CASSPGQGTTDTQYF. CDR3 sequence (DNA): TGCGCCAGCAGCCCGGGACAAGGAACCACAGATACGCAGTATTTT. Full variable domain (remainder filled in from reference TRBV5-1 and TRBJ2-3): KAGVTQTPRYLIKTRGQQVTLSCSPISGHRSVSWYQQTPGQGLQFLFEYFSETQRNKGNFPGRFSGRQFSNSRSEMNVSTLELGDSALYLCASSPGQGTTDTQYFGPGTRLTVL.

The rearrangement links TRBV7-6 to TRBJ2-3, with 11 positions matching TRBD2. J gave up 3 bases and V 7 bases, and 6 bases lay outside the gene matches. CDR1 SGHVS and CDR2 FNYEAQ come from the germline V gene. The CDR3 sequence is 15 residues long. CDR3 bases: TGTGCCAGCATCCTGACTAGCGGGGCTACAGATACGCAGTATTTT. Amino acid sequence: CASILTSGATDTQYF.

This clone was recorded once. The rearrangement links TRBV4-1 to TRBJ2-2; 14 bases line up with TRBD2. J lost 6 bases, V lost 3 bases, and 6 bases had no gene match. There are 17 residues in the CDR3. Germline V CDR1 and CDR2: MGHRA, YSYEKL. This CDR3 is CASSHNPGLAGAGELFF. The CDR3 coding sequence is TGCGCCAGCAGCCATAATCCGGGACTAGCGGGGGCCGGGGAGCTGTTTTTT.

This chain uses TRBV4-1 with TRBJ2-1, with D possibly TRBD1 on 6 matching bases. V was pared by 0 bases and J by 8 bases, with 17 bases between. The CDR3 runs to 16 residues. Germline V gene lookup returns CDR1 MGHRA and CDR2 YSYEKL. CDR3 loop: CASSQEWGQPRHEQFF. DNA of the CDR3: TGCGCCAGCAGCCAAGAATGGGGGCAGCCACGGCATGAGCAGTTCTTC.